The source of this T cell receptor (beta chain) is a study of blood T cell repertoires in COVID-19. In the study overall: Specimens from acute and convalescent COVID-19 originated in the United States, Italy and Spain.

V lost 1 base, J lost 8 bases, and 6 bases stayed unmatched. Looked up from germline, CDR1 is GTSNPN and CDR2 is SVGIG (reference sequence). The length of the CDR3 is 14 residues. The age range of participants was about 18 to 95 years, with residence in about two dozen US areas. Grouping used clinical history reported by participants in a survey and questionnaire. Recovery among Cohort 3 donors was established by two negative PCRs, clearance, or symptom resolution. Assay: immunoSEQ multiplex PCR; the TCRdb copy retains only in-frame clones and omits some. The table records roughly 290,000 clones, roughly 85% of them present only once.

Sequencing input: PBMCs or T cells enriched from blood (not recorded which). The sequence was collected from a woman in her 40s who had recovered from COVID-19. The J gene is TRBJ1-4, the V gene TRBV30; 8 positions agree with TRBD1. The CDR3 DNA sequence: TGTGCCTGGAGTGGAGGACAGGGACGGGAAAAACTGTTTTTT. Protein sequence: CAWSGGQGREKLFF.